A single T cell receptor (beta chain) is shown here with its context. These data belong to a study of OX40 agonist ivuxolimab in advanced cancers. Libraries were prepared by immunoSEQ multiplex PCR; TCRdb keeps only in-frame clonotypes and omits some of them. This repertoire shows fewer than 100,000 clones, about four fifths found once; its top ten account for approximately 0.44%. The V segment lost 4 bases and the J segment 3 bases; nucleotides outside the gene matches: 6. This CDR3 contains 14 residues. Germline CDR1 is SGDLS and CDR2 is YYNGEE. This receptor was taken from an adult with an advanced solid tumor such as melanoma, head and neck, liver or kidney cancer. The chain recombines TRBV9 with TRBJ2-7; 8 bases align to TRBD2. This specimen was CD4+ or CD8+ T cells sorted from blood, taken in a trial of the OX40 agonist ivuxolimab. The CDR3 DNA sequence: TGTGCCAGCAGCCCGACGGGACTAGGCTACGAGCAGTACTTC. It yields the protein CASSPTGLGYEQYF. The complete variable domain, with remaining parts taken from reference TRBV9 and TRBJ2-7, reads DSGVTQTPKHLITATGQRVTLRCSPRSGDLSVYWYQQSLDQGLQFLIQYYNGEERAKGNILERFSAQQFPDLHSELNLSSLELGDSALYFCASSPTGLGYEQYFGPGTRLTVT.